One T cell receptor beta chain is described in this entry. Data came from immunoSEQ multiplex PCR; TCRdb stores just in-frame clones and leaves some out. The sample consists of more than 200,000 clones, under 90% of them appearing once. The data belong to a study of blood T cell repertoires in COVID-19. Study information: T cells, B-cell-depleted T cells, or PBMCs provided the cDNA or gDNA that served as material.

V shed 5 bases, J shed 1 base, and the junction held 9 bases outside the gene matches. This CDR3 has 18 residues. The germline CDR1 and CDR2 sequences are SEHNR and FQNEAQ (reference sequence). The chain joins TRBV7-9 to TRBJ2-6, with 9 positions matching TRBD1. This receptor was taken from a woman aged 40 to 50 with active or convalescent COVID-19. The sequencing sample was made of peripheral blood. This CDR3 is CASSPRDRALSGANVLTF. CDR3 DNA sequence: TGTGCCAGCAGCCCCAGGGACAGGGCATTATCTGGGGCCAACGTCCTGACTTTC.